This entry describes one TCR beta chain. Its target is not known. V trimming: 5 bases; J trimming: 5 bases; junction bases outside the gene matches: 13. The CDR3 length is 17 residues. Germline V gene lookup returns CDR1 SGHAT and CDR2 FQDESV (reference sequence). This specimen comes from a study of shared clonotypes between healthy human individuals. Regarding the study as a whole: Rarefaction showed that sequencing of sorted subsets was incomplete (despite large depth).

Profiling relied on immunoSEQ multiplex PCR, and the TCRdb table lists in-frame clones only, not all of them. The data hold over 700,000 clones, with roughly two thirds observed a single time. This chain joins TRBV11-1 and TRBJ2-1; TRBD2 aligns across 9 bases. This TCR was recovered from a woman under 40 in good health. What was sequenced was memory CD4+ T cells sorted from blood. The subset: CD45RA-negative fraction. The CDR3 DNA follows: TGTGCCAGCAGCATCGACCCCGGGACTAGCCTCAACAATGAGCAGTTCTTC. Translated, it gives CASSIDPGTSLNNEQFF.